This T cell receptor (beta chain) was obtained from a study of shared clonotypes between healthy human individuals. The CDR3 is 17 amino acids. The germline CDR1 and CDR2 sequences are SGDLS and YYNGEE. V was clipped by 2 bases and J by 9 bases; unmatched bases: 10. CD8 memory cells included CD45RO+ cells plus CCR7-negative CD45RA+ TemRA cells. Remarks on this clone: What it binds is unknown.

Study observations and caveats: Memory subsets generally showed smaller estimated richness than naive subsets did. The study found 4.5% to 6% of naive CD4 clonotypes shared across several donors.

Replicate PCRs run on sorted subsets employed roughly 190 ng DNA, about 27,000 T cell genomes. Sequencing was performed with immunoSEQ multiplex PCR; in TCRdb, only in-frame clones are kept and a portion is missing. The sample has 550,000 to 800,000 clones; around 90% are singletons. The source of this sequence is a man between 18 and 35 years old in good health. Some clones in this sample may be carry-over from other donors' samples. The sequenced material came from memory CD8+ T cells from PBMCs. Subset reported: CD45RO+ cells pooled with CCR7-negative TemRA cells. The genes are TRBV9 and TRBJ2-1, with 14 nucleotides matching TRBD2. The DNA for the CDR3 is TGTGCCAGCAGCGTGACTAGCGGGAGGGCCATAATCGGTGAGCAGTTCTTC. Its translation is CASSVTSGRAIIGEQFF.